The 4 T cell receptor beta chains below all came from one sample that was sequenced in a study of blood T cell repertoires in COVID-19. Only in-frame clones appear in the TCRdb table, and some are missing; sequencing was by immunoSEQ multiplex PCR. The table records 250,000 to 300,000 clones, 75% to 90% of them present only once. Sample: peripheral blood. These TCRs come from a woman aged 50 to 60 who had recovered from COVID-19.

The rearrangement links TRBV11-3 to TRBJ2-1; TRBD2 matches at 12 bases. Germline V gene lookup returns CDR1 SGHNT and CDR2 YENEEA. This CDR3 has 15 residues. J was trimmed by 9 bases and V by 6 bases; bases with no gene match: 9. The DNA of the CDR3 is TGTGCCAGCAGTTCCCGACTAGCGGGAGCTAGTGAGCAGTTCTTC. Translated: CASSSRLAGASEQFF.

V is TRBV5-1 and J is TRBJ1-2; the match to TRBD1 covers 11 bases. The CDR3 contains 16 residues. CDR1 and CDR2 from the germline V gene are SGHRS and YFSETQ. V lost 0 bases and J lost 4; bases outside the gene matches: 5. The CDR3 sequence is CASSLGPGTGGYGYTF. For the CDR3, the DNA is TGCGCCAGCAGCTTGGGCCCCGGGACAGGGGGCTATGGCTACACCTTC.

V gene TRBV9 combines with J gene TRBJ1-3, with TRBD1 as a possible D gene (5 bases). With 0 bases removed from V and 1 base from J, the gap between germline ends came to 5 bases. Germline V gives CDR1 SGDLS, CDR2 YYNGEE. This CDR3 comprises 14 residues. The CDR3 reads CASSVDRSGNTIYF. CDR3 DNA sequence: TGTGCCAGCAGCGTAGACAGGTCTGGAAACACCATATATTTT.

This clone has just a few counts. CDR3 region: CAWDLGQPGYTF. The CDR3 bases are TGTGCCTGGGACCTGGGACAGCCTGGCTACACCTTC. This chain uses TRBV30 with TRBJ1-2, with TRBD1 identical over 7 bases. This CDR3 has 12 residues. CDR1 GTSNPN and CDR2 SVGIG come from the germline V gene (reference sequence). Trimming at V came to 5 bases and at J to 7 bases, leaving 7 bases not matched to a gene.